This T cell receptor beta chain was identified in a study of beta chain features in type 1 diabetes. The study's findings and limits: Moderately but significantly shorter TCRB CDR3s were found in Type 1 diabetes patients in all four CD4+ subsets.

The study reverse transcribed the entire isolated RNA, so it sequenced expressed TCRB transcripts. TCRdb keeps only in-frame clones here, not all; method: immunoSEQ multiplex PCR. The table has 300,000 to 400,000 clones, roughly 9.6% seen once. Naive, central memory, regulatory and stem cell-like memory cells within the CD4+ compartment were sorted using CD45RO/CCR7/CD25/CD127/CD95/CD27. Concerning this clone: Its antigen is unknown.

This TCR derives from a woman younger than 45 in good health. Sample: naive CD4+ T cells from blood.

CDR3 DNA: TGTGCCAGCAGGATGGGACTAGCGGGAGGGCCCAGAGAGACCCAGTACTTC. Its translation is CASRMGLAGGPRETQYF. This chain uses TRBV2 with TRBJ2-5, with 16 bases fitting TRBD2. The CDR3 spans 17 residues. Germline V lookup: CDR1 SNHLY, CDR2 FYNNEI. Trimming cost V 6 bases and J 4 bases; bases outside gene matches: 8.